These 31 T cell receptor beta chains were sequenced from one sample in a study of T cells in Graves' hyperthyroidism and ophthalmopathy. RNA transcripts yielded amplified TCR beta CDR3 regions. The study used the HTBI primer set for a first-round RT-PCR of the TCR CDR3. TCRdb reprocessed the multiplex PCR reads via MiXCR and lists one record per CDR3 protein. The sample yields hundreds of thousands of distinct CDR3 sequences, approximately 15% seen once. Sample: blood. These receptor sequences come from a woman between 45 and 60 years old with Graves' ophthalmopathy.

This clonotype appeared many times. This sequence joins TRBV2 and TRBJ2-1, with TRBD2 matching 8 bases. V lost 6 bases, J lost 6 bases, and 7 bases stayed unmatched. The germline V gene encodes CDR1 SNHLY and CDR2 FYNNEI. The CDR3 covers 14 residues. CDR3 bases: TGTGCCAGCAGATATACCGGGACTAGCAATGAGCAGTTCTTC. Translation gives CASRYTGTSNEQFF.

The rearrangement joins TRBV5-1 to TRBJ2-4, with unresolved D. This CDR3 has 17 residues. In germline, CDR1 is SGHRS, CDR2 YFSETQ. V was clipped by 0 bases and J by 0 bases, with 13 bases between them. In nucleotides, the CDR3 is TGCGCCAGCAGCTTGGATCTGATGGCTATAGCCAAAAACATTCAGTACTTC. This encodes CASSLDLMAIAKNIQYF. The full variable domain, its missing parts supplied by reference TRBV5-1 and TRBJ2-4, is KAGVTQTPRYLIKTRGQQVTLSCSPISGHRSVSWYQQTPGQGLQFLFEYFSETQRNKGNFPGRFSGRQFSNSRSEMNVSTLELGDSALYLCASSLDLMAIAKNIQYFGAGTRLSVL.

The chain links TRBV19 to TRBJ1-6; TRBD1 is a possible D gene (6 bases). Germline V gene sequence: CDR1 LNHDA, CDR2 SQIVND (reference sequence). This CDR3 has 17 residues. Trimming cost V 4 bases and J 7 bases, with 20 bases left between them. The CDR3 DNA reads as TGTGCCAGTAGTACCCCATTTTTGGGGGACAAGAATTCACCCCTCCACTTT. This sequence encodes CASSTPFLGDKNSPLHF.

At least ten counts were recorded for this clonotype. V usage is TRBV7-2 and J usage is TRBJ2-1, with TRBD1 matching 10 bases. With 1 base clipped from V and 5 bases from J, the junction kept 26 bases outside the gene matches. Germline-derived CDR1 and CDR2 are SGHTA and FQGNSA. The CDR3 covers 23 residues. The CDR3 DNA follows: TGTGCCAGCAGCTTAGGAACGGGTTCGCCGGGACAGGGGAGCCCACGACGACACAATGAGCAGTTCTTC. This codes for CASSLGTGSPGQGSPRRHNEQFF.

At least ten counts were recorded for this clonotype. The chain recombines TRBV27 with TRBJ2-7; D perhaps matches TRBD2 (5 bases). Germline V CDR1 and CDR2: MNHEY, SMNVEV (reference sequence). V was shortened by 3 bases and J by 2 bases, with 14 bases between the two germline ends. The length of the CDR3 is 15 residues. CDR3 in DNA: TGTGCCAGCAGTTTCCCCCCTAGCAACCCCTACGAGCAGTACTTC. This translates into CASSFPPSNPYEQYF.

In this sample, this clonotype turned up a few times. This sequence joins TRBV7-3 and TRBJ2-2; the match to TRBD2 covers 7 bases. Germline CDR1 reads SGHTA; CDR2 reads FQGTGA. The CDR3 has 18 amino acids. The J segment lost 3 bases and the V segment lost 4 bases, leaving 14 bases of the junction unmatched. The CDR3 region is CASSSTRRAGVHTGELFF. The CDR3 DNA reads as TGTGCCAGCAGCTCCACGCGCCGGGCGGGAGTACACACCGGGGAGCTGTTTTTT.

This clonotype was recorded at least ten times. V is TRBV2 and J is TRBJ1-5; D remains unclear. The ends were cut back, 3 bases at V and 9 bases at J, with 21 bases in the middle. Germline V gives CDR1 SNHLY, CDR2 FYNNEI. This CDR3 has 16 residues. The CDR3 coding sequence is TGTGCCAGCAGTGATGGAACTAGGTCCCTACCCACGCCCCAGCATTTT. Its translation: CASSDGTRSLPTPQHF.

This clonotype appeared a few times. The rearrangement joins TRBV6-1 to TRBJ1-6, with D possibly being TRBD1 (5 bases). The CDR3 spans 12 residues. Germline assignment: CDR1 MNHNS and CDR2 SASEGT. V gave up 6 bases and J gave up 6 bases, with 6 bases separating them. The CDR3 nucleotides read TGTGCCAGCAGCAGGGCTAATTCACCCCTCCACTTT. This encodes CASSRANSPLHF.

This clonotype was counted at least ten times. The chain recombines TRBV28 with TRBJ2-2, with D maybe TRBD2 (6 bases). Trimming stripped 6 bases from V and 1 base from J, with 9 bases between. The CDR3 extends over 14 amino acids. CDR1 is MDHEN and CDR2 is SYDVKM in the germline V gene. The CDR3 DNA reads TGTGCCAGCAGGGAGGGCATGAACACCGGGGAGCTGTTTTTT. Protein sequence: CASREGMNTGELFF.

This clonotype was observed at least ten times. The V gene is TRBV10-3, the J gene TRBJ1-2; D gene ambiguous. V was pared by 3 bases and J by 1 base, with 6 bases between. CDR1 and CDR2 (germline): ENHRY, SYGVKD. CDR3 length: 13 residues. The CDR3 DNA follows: TGTGCCATCAGTGACATGGGTAACTATGGCTACACCTTC. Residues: CAISDMGNYGYTF.

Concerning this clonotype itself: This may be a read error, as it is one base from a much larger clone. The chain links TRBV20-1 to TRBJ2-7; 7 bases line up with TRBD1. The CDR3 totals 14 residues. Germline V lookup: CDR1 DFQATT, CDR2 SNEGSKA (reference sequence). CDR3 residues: CSANRDSVSYGQYF. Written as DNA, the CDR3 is TGCAGTGCTAACCGGGACAGTGTATCCTACGGGCAGTACTTC.

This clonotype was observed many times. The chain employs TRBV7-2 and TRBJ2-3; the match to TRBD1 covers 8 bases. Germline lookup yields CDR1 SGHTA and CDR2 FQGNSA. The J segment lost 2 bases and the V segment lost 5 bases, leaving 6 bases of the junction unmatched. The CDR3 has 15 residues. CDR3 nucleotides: TGTGCCAGCAGCCCCGGGACAGGCAACACAGATACGCAGTATTTT. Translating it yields CASSPGTGNTDTQYF.

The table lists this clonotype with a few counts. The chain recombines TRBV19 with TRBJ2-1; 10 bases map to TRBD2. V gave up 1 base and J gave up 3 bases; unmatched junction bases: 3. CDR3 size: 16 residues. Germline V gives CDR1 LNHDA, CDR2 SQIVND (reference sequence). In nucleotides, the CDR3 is TGTGCCAGTAGTATAGTAACTAGCGGGAACTACAATGAGCAGTTCTTC. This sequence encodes CASSIVTSGNYNEQFF.

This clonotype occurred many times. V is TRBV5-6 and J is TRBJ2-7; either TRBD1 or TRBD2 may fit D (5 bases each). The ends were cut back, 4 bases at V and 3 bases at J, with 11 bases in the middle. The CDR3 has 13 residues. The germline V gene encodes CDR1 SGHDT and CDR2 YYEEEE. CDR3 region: CASSQMGVYEQYF. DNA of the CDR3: TGTGCCAGCAGCCAGATGGGGGTCTACGAGCAGTACTTC.

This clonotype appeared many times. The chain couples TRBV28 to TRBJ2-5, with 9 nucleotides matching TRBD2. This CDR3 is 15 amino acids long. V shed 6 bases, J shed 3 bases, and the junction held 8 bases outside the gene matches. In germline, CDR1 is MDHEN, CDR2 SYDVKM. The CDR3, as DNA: TGTGCCAGCAGCCTCCCCGGGACTAGCAAAGAGACCCAGTACTTC. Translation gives CASSLPGTSKETQYF.

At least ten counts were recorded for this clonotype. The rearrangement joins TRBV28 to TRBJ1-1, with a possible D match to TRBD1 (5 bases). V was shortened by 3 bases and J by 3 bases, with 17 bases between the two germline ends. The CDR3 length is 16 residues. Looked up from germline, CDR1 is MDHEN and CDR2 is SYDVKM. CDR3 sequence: CASSFIGTGRDTEAFF. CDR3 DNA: TGTGCCAGCAGTTTCATAGGGACCGGGAGGGACACTGAAGCTTTCTTT.

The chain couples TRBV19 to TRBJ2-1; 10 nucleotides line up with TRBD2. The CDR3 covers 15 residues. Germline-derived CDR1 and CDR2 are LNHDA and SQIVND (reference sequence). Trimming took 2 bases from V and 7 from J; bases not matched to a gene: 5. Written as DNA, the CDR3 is TGTGCCAGTAGTATAACGCCTAGCGGGAGTAATGAGCAGTTCTTC. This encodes CASSITPSGSNEQFF.

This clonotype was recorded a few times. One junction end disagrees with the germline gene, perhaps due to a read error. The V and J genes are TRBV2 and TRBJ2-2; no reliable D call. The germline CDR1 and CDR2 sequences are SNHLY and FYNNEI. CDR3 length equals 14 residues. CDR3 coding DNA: TGTGCCAGCATAAGAGAGGCGAACACCGTGGAGCTGTTTTTT. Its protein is CASIREANTVELFF.

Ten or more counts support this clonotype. The CDR3 DNA reads TGCAGTGCTAGAGGGACAGGGGAGTCGAACTTGGGCTATGGCTACACCTTC. This codes for CSARGTGESNLGYGYTF. The chain joins TRBV20-1 to TRBJ1-2, with TRBD1 matching over 9 bases. The CDR3 is 17 residues long. With V trimmed by 1 base and J by 4 bases, 13 bases remained unmatched. Germline V gene sequence: CDR1 DFQATT, CDR2 SNEGSKA (reference sequence).

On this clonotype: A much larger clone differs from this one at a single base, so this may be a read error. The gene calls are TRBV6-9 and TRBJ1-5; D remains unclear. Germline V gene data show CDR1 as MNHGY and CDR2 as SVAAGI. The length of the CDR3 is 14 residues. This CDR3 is CASSYDGGYQSQHF. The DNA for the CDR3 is TGTGCCAGCAGTTACGACGGAGGTTATCAGTCCCAGCATTTT.

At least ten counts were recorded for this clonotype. The CDR3 is CASVGLAAGGYRQETQYF. DNA for the CDR3: TGTGCCAGCGTCGGACTAGCGGCCGGGGGGTACCGCCAAGAGACCCAGTACTTC. The J gene is TRBJ2-5, the V gene TRBV2, with TRBD2 identical over 10 bases. The trim removed 8 bases at V and 1 base at J, leaving 16 bases unmatched. The CDR3 length is 18 residues. The V gene's germline CDR1 is SNHLY and CDR2 FYNNEI.

DNA for the CDR3: TGTGCCAGCAGGGCGAGGGGACGCAGCGATACGCAGTATTTT. This codes for CASRARGRSDTQYF. The V gene is TRBV11-2, the J gene TRBJ2-3, with D perhaps matching TRBD1 or TRBD2 (5 bases each). V was shortened by 6 bases and J by 6 bases, with 16 bases between the two germline ends. This CDR3 is 14 amino acids long. Germline V lookup: CDR1 SGHAT, CDR2 FQNNGV.

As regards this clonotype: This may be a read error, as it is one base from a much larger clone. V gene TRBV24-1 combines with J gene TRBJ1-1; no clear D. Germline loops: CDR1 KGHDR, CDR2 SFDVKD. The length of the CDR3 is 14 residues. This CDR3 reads CTKHAIFMNTEAFF. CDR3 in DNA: TGTACCAAACACGCAATTTTTATGAACACTGAAGCTTTCTTT.

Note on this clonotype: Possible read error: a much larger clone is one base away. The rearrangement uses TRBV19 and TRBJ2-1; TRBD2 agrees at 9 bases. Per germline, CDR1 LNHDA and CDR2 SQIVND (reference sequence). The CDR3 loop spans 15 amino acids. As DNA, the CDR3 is TGTGCCAGTAGTATCGGCGGGAGGGCCTGGAATGGGCAGTTCTTC. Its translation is CASSIGGRAWNGQFF.

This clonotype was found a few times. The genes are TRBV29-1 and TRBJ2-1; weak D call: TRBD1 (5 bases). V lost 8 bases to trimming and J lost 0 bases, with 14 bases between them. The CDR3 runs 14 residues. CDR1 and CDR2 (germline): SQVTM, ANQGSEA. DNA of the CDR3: TGCAGCAAACAGGACACAAACTCCTACAATGAGCAGTTCTTC. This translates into CSKQDTNSYNEQFF.

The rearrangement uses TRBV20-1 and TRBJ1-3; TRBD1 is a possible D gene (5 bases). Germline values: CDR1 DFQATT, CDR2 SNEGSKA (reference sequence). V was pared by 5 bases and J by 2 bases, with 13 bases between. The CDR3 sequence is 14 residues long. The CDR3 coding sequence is TGCAGTGCTGCAGGGTCTTTCACTGGAAACACCATATATTTT. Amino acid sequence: CSAAGSFTGNTIYF.

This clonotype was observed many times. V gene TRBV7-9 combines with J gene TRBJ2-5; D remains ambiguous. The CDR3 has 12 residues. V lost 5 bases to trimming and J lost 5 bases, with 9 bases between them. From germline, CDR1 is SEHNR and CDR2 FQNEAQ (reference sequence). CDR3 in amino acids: CASSLLGETQYF. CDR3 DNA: TGTGCCAGCAGCCTGTTAGGGGAGACCCAGTACTTC.

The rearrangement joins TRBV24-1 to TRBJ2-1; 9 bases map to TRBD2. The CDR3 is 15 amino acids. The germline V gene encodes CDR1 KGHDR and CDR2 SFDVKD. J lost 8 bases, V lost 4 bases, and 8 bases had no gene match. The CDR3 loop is CATSDRTSVGDEQFF. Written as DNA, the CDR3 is TGTGCCACCAGTGACCGGACTAGCGTGGGAGATGAGCAGTTCTTC.

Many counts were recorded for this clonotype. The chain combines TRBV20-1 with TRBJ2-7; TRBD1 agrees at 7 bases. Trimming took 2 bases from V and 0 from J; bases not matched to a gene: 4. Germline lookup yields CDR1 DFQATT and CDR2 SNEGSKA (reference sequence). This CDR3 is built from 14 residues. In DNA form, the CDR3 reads TGCAGTGCTAGACACGGGACAGCCTCCTACGAGCAGTACTTC. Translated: CSARHGTASYEQYF.

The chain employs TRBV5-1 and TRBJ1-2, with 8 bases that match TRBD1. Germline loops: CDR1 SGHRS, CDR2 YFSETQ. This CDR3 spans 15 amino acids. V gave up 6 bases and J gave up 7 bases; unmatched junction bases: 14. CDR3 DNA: TGCGCCAGCACATACACTGAGCCGACAGGGGTTGGCTACACCTTC. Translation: CASTYTEPTGVGYTF.

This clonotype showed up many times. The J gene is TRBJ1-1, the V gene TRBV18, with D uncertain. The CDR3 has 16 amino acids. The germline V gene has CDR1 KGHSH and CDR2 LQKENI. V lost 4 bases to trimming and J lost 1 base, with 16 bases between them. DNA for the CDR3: TGTGCCAGCTCACTAAACATACAGAGCTCGAACACTGAAGCTTTCTTT. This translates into CASSLNIQSSNTEAFF.